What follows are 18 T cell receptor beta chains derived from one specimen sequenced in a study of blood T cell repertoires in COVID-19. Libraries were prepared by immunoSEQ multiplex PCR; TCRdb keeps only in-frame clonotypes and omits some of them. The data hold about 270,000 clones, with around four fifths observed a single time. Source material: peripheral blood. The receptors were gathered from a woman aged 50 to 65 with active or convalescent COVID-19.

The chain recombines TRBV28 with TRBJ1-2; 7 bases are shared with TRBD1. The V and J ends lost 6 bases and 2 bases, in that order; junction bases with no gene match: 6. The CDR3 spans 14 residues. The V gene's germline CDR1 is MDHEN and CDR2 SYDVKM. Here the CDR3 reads CASSEMGQNYGYTF. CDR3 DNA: TGTGCCAGCAGCGAGATGGGACAGAACTATGGCTACACCTTC.

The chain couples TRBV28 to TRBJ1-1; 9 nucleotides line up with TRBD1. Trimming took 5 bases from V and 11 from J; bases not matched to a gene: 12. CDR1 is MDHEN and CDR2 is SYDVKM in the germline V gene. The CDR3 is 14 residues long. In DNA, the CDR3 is TGTGCCAGCAGTCGGACAGGGGTTAACCGTAAGGCTTTCTTT. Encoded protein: CASSRTGVNRKAFF. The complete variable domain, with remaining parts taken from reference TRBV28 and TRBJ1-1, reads DVKVTQSSRYLVKRTGEKVFLECVQDMDHENMFWYRQDPGLGLRLIYFSYDVKMKEKGDIPEGYSVSREKKERFSLILESASTNQTSMYLCASSRTGVNRKAFFGQGTRLTVV.

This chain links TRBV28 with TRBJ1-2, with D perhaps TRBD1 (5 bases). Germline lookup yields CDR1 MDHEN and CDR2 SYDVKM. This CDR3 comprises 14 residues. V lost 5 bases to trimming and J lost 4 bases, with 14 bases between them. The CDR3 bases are TGTGCCAGCAGTCGGACACCTCGACCCTATGGCTACACCTTC. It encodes CASSRTPRPYGYTF.

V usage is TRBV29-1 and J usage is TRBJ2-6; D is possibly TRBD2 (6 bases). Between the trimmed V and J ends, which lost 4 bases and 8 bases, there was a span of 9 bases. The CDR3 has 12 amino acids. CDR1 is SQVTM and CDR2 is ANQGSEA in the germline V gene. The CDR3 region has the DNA TGCAGCGTTGTGGAGGGTTCCAACGTCCTGACTTTC. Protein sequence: CSVVEGSNVLTF.

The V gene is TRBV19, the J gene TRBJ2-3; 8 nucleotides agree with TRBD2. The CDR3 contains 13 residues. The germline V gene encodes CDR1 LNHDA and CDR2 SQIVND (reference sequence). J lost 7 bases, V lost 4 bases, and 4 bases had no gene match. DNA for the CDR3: TGTGCCAGTAGTAGCGGGGGGCAGAATACGCAGTATTTT. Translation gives CASSSGGQNTQYF.

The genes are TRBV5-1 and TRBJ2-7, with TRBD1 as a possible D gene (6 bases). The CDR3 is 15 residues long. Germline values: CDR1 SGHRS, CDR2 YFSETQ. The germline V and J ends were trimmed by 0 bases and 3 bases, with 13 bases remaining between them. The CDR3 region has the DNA TGCGCCAGCAGCTTGGGGGGCCGGGACATCTACGAGCAGTACTTC. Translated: CASSLGGRDIYEQYF. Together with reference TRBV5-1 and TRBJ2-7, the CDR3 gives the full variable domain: KAGVTQTPRYLIKTRGQQVTLSCSPISGHRSVSWYQQTPGQGLQFLFEYFSETQRNKGNFPGRFSGRQFSNSRSEMNVSTLELGDSALYLCASSLGGRDIYEQYFGPGTRLTVT.

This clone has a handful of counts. CDR3 residues: CASSGQANTGELFF. The CDR3, as DNA: TGCGCCAGCAGTGGACAGGCGAACACCGGGGAGCTGTTTTTT. The genes are TRBV10-1 and TRBJ2-2; TRBD1 is a possible D gene (6 bases). The CDR3 is made up of 14 amino acids. Per germline, CDR1 WNHNN and CDR2 SYGVQD (reference sequence). V was clipped by 4 bases and J by 0 bases, with 6 bases between them.

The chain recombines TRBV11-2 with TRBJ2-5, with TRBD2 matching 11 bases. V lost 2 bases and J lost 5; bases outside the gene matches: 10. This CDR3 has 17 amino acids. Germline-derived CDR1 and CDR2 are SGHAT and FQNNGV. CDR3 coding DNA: TGTGCCAGCAGCTTAACTGCTAGCGGGAGGCCTCCGGAGACCCAGTACTTC. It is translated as CASSLTASGRPPETQYF.

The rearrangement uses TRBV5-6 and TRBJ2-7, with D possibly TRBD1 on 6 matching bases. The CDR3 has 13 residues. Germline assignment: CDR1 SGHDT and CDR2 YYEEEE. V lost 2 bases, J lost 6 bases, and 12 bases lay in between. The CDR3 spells CASSLGGGGEQYF. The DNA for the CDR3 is TGTGCCAGCAGCTTAGGGGGTGGTGGCGAGCAGTACTTC. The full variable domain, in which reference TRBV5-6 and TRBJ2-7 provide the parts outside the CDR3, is DAGVTQSPTHLIKTRGQQVTLRCSPKSGHDTVSWYQQALGQGPQFIFQYYEEEERQRGNFPDRFSGHQFPNYSSELNVNALLLGDSALYLCASSLGGGGEQYFGPGTRLTVT.

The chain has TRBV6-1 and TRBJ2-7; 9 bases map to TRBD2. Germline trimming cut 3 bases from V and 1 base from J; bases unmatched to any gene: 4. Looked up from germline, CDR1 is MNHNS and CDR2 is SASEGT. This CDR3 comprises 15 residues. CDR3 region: CASSEAGGLSYEQYF. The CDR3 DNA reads TGTGCCAGCAGTGAGGCGGGAGGGTTATCCTACGAGCAGTACTTC.

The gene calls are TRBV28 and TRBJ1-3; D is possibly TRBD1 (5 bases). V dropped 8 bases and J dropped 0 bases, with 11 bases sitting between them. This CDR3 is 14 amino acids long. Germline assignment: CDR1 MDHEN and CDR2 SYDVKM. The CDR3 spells CASEARDSGNTIYF. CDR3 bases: TGTGCCAGCGAAGCCAGGGACTCTGGAAACACCATATATTTT.

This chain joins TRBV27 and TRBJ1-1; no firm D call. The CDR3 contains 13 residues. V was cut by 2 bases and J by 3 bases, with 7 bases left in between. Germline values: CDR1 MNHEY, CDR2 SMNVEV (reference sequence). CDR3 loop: CASSLAADTEAFF. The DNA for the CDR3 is TGTGCCAGCAGTTTAGCGGCTGACACTGAAGCTTTCTTT.

CDR3 sequence: CASGPWREPYEQYF. In DNA, the CDR3 is TGTGCCAGCGGACCTTGGAGGGAACCTTACGAGCAGTACTTC. The rearrangement links TRBV3-1 (or the pseudogene TRBV3-2) to TRBJ2-7; the D gene is possibly TRBD2 (6 bases). V gave up 8 bases and J gave up 4 bases, with 18 bases separating them. CDR1 and CDR2 from the germline V gene are LGHDT and YNNKEL (reference sequence). The CDR3 loop spans 14 amino acids.

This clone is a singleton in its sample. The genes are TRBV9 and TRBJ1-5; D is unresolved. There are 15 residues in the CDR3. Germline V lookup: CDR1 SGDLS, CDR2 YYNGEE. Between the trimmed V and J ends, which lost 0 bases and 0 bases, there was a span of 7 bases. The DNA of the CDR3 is TGTGCCAGCAGCGTAGACGGGTATAGCAATCAGCCCCAGCATTTT. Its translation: CASSVDGYSNQPQHF.

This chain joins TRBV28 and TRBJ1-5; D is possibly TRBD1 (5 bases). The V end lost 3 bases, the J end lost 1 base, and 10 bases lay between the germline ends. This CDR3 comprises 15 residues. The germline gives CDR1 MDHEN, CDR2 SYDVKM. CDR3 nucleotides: TGTGCCAGCAGTTTGCTCGACAGAAGCAATCAGCCCCAGCATTTT. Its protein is CASSLLDRSNQPQHF.

The CDR3 nucleotides read TGTGCCAGCAGCGTCCGACTAGGTCCGGTTCAAGAGACCCAGTACTTC. Encoded protein: CASSVRLGPVQETQYF. The chain recombines TRBV11-2 with TRBJ2-5, with TRBD2 as a possible D gene (6 bases). The CDR3 spans 16 residues. Germline values: CDR1 SGHAT, CDR2 FQNNGV. The V end lost 5 bases, the J end lost 2 bases, and 18 bases lay between the germline ends.

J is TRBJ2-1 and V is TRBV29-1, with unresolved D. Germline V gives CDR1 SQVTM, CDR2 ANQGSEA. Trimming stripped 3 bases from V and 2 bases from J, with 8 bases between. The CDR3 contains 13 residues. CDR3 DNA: TGCAGCGTTGAGGCAAGTACCTACAATGAGCAGTTCTTC. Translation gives CSVEASTYNEQFF.

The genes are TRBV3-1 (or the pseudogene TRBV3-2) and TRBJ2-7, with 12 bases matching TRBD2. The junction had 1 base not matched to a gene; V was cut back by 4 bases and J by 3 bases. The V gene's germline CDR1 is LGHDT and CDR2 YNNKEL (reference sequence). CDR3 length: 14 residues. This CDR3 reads CASSRTSGNYEQYF. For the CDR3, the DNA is TGTGCCAGCAGCCGGACTAGCGGGAACTACGAGCAGTACTTC.